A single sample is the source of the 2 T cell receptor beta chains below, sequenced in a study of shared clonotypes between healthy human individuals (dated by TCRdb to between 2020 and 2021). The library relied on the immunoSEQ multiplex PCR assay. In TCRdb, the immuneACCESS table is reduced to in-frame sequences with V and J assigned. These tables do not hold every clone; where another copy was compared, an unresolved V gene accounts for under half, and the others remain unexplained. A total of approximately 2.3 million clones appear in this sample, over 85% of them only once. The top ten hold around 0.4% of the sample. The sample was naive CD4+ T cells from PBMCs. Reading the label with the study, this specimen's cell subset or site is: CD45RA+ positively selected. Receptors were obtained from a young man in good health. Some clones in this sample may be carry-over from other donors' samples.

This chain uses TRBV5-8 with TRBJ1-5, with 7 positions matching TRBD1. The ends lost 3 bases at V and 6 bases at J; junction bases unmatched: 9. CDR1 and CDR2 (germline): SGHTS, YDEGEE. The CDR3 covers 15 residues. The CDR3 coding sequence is TGTGCCAGCAGCTCCAGACAGGGTGACGGTCAGCCCCAGCATTTT. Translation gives CASSSRQGDGQPQHF.

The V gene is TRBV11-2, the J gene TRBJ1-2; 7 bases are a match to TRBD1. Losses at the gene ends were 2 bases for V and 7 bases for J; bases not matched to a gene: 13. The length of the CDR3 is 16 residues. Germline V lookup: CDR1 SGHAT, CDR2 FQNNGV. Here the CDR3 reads CASSLNRGDRSSGYTF. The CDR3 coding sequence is TGTGCCAGCAGCTTAAACCGGGGGGACAGATCAAGTGGCTACACCTTC.